A single sample gave rise to the 32 T cell receptor beta chains below, sequenced in a study of shared clonotypes between healthy human individuals. Generated by immunoSEQ multiplex PCR, the TCRdb table keeps only in-frame clones and is missing some. The table includes under 600,000 clones, about 80% detected once. Sequenced material: PBMCs. The receptors stem from a woman aged 40 to 55 in good health. Some clones in this sample may be carry-over from other donors' samples.

The V call is TRBV4-3, the J call TRBJ2-3; 8 positions agree with TRBD2. In germline, CDR1 is LGHNA, CDR2 YSLEER. V shed 4 bases and J 5 bases; nucleotides not matched to a gene: 11. The CDR3 runs to 16 residues. In DNA form, the CDR3 reads TGCGCCAGCAGCCGAGGAGATCGGGGGGGAGGAGATACGCAGTATTTT. Its translation is CASSRGDRGGGDTQYF.

This clone was found a few times. The sample holds other DNA sequences that translate to the same CDR3. The CDR3 spells CASSWGTSTDTQYF. CDR3 coding DNA: TGCGCCAGCAGCTGGGGGACTTCAACAGATACGCAGTATTTT. The gene calls are TRBV5-1 and TRBJ2-3; the D gene is possibly TRBD2 (6 bases). The CDR3 consists of 14 residues. Trimming pared 3 bases from V and 3 bases from J, leaving 11 bases between. The germline V gene encodes CDR1 SGHRS and CDR2 YFSETQ. Filled out from reference TRBV5-1 and TRBJ2-3, the complete variable domain reads KAGVTQTPRYLIKTRGQQVTLSCSPISGHRSVSWYQQTPGQGLQFLFEYFSETQRNKGNFPGRFSGRQFSNSRSEMNVSTLELGDSALYLCASSWGTSTDTQYFGPGTRLTVL.

The CDR3 region has the DNA TGTGCCATCAGTGAACCGGGGACTATCCCCCAAGAGACCCAGTACTTC. It translates to CAISEPGTIPQETQYF. This chain links TRBV10-3 with TRBJ2-5; 7 bases map to TRBD2. The CDR3 length is 16 residues. CDR1 and CDR2 (germline): ENHRY, SYGVKD. With V trimmed by 3 bases and J by 1 base, 8 bases remained unmatched.

This clone was recorded at least ten times. The chain employs TRBV7-6 and TRBJ2-5; TRBD2 matches at 8 bases. V lost 5 bases, J lost 4 bases, and 6 bases stayed unmatched. The germline V gene has CDR1 SGHVS and CDR2 FNYEAQ. This CDR3 is built from 14 residues. CDR3 in DNA: TGTGCCAGCAGCAAAAGCGGGAGCCGAGAGACCCAGTACTTC. It codes for CASSKSGSRETQYF.

This chain connects TRBV2 to TRBJ2-7; 9 positions match TRBD1. Germline V CDR1 and CDR2: SNHLY, FYNNEI. The CDR3 is made up of 14 amino acids. J gave up 3 bases and V 7 bases, and 7 bases lay outside the gene matches. The CDR3 here is CASIEGQGLYEQYF. The CDR3 DNA follows: TGTGCCAGCATCGAGGGACAGGGCCTCTACGAGCAGTACTTC.

This clone was detected only a few times. The gene calls are TRBV2 and TRBJ2-2; 8 nucleotides line up with TRBD2. The CDR3 has 13 residues. Germline lookup yields CDR1 SNHLY and CDR2 FYNNEI. V lost 7 bases to trimming and J lost 3 bases; unmatched junction nucleotides: 1. The CDR3 loop is CASILADTGELFF. In nucleotides, the CDR3 is TGTGCCAGCATACTAGCGGACACCGGGGAGCTGTTTTTT. The variable domain in full, with the rest retrieved from reference TRBV2 and TRBJ2-2, is EPEVTQTPSHQVTQMGQEVILRCVPISNHLYFYWYRQILGQKVEFLVSFYNNEISEKSEIFDDQFSVERPDGSNFTLKIRSTKLEDSAMYFCASILADTGELFFGEGSRLTVL.

V and J are TRBV11-3 and TRBJ2-7; D may be TRBD1 (6 bases). Germline V gives CDR1 SGHNT, CDR2 YENEEA. This CDR3 spans 15 amino acids. Trimming cost V 1 base and J 5 bases, with 15 bases left between them. CDR3 nucleotide sequence: TGTGCCAGCAGCTTAGCGGCCGGGACAACTGACGAGCAGTACTTC. Its protein product is CASSLAAGTTDEQYF.

The V call is TRBV6-5, the J call TRBJ2-3; D is ambiguous. Trimming stripped 6 bases from V and 1 base from J, with 8 bases between. CDR1 is MNHEY, CDR2 SVGAGI, per germline. The CDR3 totals 13 residues. The CDR3 bases are TGTGCCAGCAGGGGCGGAGGCACAGATACGCAGTATTTT. This sequence encodes CASRGGGTDTQYF.

The chain has TRBV23-1 and TRBJ2-1; 9 nucleotides align to TRBD2. TRBV23-1 is recorded as an ORF, its role being uncertain. This CDR3 spans 15 amino acids. The V segment lost 4 bases and the J segment 8 bases; nucleotides outside the gene matches: 9. The CDR3 DNA sequence: TGCGCCAGCAGTCGGTGGCTAGCGGGATTCCATGAGCAGTTCTTC. Translated, it gives CASSRWLAGFHEQFF.

As DNA, the CDR3 is TGCGCCAGCAGCTTGGTGGGACAGCATTACAATGAGCAGTTCTTC. The encoded protein is CASSLVGQHYNEQFF. V usage is TRBV5-1 and J usage is TRBJ2-1; 7 bases match TRBD1. In germline, CDR1 is SGHRS, CDR2 YFSETQ. The trim removed 0 bases at V and 4 bases at J, leaving 4 bases unmatched. There are 15 residues in the CDR3.

This chain connects TRBV28 to TRBJ2-7; 10 bases fit TRBD1. Germline loops: CDR1 MDHEN, CDR2 SYDVKM. Germline trimming cut 5 bases from V and 4 bases from J; bases unmatched to any gene: 5. The CDR3 loop spans 14 amino acids. DNA for the CDR3: TGTGCCAGCAGTACGACAGGGGGCGCTTACGAGCAGTACTTC. Its protein is CASSTTGGAYEQYF.

The rearrangement joins TRBV18 to TRBJ1-2; D gene unclear. The V end lost 2 bases, the J end lost 6 bases, and 10 bases lay between the germline ends. The CDR3 sequence is 13 residues long. In germline, CDR1 is KGHSH, CDR2 LQKENI. CDR3 DNA: TGTGCCAGCTCACCATCGGGTTTGGATGGCTACACCTTC. Its translation: CASSPSGLDGYTF.

The rearrangement joins TRBV6-4 to TRBJ2-1; 13 nucleotides align to TRBD2. The length of the CDR3 is 16 residues. Germline-derived CDR1 and CDR2 are MRHNA and SNTAGT. Unmatched junction bases numbered 3, after V lost 6 bases and J lost 1 base. The CDR3 nucleotides are TGTGCCAGCAGAGCACTAGCGGGAGGGTCCTACAATGAGCAGTTCTTC. Protein: CASRALAGGSYNEQFF.

The J gene is TRBJ1-4, the V gene TRBV7-2; 7 bases map to TRBD1. The CDR3 covers 15 residues. J gave up 7 bases and V 4 bases, and 9 bases lay outside the gene matches. The germline gives CDR1 SGHTA, CDR2 FQGNSA. The CDR3 region is CASSSTAQGGEKLFF. The DNA of the CDR3 is TGTGCCAGCAGCTCGACCGCCCAGGGGGGTGAAAAACTGTTTTTT.

V usage is TRBV7-3 and J usage is TRBJ2-3, with 14 bases lining up with TRBD2. The junction had 4 bases not matched to a gene; V was cut back by 4 bases and J by 4 bases. CDR1 and CDR2 from the germline V gene are SGHTA and FQGTGA. This CDR3 comprises 16 residues. Here the CDR3 reads CASSYGTSGSADTQYF. CDR3 in DNA: TGTGCCAGCAGCTATGGGACTAGCGGGAGCGCAGATACGCAGTATTTT.

J is TRBJ1-2 and V is TRBV13; D uncertain. In germline, CDR1 is PRHDT, CDR2 FYEKMQ (reference sequence). The V gene lost 0 bases and the J gene lost 3 bases, with 5 bases spanning the gap. The CDR3 runs 13 residues. CDR3: CASSLGRDYGYTF. CDR3 sequence (DNA): TGTGCCAGCAGCTTAGGCCGGGACTATGGCTACACCTTC. Combining the CDR3 with reference TRBV13 and TRBJ1-2 gives the whole variable domain AAGVIQSPRHLIKEKRETATLKCYPIPRHDTVYWYQQGPGQDPQFLISFYEKMQSDKGSIPDRFSAQQFSDYHSELNMSSLELGDSALYFCASSLGRDYGYTFGSGTRLTVV.

A word on this clone: At the DNA level, this CDR3 is encoded by other sequences in the same sample as well. V is TRBV7-3 and J is TRBJ2-2; 13 bases are a match to TRBD2. Germline V gene lookup returns CDR1 SGHTA and CDR2 FQGTGA. With 5 bases clipped from V and 5 bases from J, the junction kept 5 bases outside the gene matches. CDR3 length equals 16 residues. The CDR3 loop reads CASSLGLAGATGELFF. CDR3 in DNA: TGTGCCAGCAGCCTAGGACTAGCGGGAGCGACCGGGGAGCTGTTTTTT.

The chain combines TRBV5-1 with TRBJ2-7; D is perhaps TRBD1 (6 bases). Trimming pared 5 bases from V and 5 bases from J, leaving 11 bases between. The CDR3 extends over 12 amino acids. Germline loops: CDR1 SGHRS, CDR2 YFSETQ. CDR3 bases: TGCGCCAGCAGGATAACAGGGAACGAGCAGTACTTC. Translating gives CASRITGNEQYF.

This rearrangement joins TRBV7-3 to TRBJ2-1, with D perhaps assigned TRBD1 or TRBD2 (5 bases each). The V end lost 4 bases, the J end lost 8 bases, and 12 bases lay between the germline ends. The CDR3 is 13 amino acids. CDR1 is SGHTA and CDR2 is FQGTGA in the germline V gene. CDR3 sequence reads: CASSWDQGYEQFF. CDR3 sequence (DNA): TGTGCCAGCAGCTGGGACCAGGGTTATGAGCAGTTCTTC.

This chain links TRBV29-1 with TRBJ2-3, with TRBD1 matching 8 bases. Germline loops: CDR1 SQVTM, CDR2 ANQGSEA. The CDR3 runs to 17 residues. V was pared by 4 bases and J by 2 bases, with 14 bases of the junction left unmatched. Here the CDR3 reads CSVVRQGAMGATDTQYF. The CDR3 DNA sequence: TGCAGCGTTGTTCGTCAGGGGGCGATGGGGGCCACAGATACGCAGTATTTT.

The chain recombines TRBV15 with TRBJ2-1; D is perhaps TRBD1 or TRBD2 (5 bases each). The V and J ends lost 0 bases and 9 bases respectively, with 15 bases between them. Germline V gives CDR1 LNHNV, CDR2 YYDKDF (reference sequence). CDR3 size: 15 residues. CDR3 residues: CATSRDGTVAPEQFF. CDR3 in DNA: TGTGCCACCAGCAGAGATGGGACGGTAGCCCCTGAGCAGTTCTTC.

In this sample, this clone turned up many times. The gene calls are TRBV2 and TRBJ2-1; D remains unclear. Deletions cut 2 bases from V and 7 bases from J, with 12 bases between. The CDR3 consists of 14 residues. The V gene's germline CDR1 is SNHLY and CDR2 FYNNEI. CDR3 nucleotides: TGTGCCAGCAGTGAAAGGTGGGAAGGGAATGAGCAGTTCTTC. This encodes CASSERWEGNEQFF. Together with reference TRBV2 and TRBJ2-1, the CDR3 gives the full variable domain: EPEVTQTPSHQVTQMGQEVILRCVPISNHLYFYWYRQILGQKVEFLVSFYNNEISEKSEIFDDQFSVERPDGSNFTLKIRSTKLEDSAMYFCASSERWEGNEQFFGPGTRLTVL.

This chain uses TRBV7-9 with TRBJ2-7, with D perhaps matching TRBD1 or TRBD2 (6 bases each). V shed 5 bases and J shed 11 bases, with 22 bases lying between them. The CDR3 contains 14 residues. Germline CDR1 and CDR2: SEHNR and FQNEAQ (reference sequence). CDR3 nucleotide sequence: TGTGCCAGCAGCCCCCGAAGGGGGGCCCCTGAGGAGTACTTC. It is translated as CASSPRRGAPEEYF.

J is TRBJ1-3 and V is TRBV7-6; 7 nucleotides match TRBD1. Germline-derived CDR1 and CDR2 are SGHVS and FNYEAQ. CDR3 length: 15 amino acids. Losses at the gene ends were 6 bases for V and 8 bases for J; bases not matched to a gene: 13. CDR3 protein: CASRQGTGATDTIYF. The CDR3, as DNA: TGTGCCAGCAGACAAGGCACAGGGGCTACGGACACCATATATTTT.

The chain couples TRBV4-1 to TRBJ2-7; perhaps D is TRBD1 or TRBD2 (5 bases each). The germline gives CDR1 MGHRA, CDR2 YSYEKL. V lost 0 bases to trimming and J lost 4 bases, with 13 bases between them. The CDR3 extends over 15 amino acids. The CDR3 DNA is TGCGCCAGCAGCCAAGATGGGGGTATTGGATACGAGCAGTACTTC. Its protein is CASSQDGGIGYEQYF.

The chain is built from TRBV27 and TRBJ2-1, with TRBD1 identical over 8 bases. Unmatched junction bases numbered 11, after V lost 5 bases and J lost 5 bases. Germline V lookup: CDR1 MNHEY, CDR2 SMNVEV (reference sequence). This CDR3 has 16 residues. CDR3 DNA sequence: TGTGCCAGCAGTACCACCCGGACAGGGAGCCACAATGAGCAGTTCTTC. Protein sequence: CASSTTRTGSHNEQFF.

The rearrangement links TRBV19 to TRBJ2-2; 9 nucleotides match TRBD2. This CDR3 has 17 amino acids. The trim removed 3 bases at V and 2 bases at J, leaving 7 bases unmatched. Germline CDR1 reads LNHDA; CDR2 reads SQIVND (reference sequence). The DNA of the CDR3 is TGTGCCAGTAGTATCCCGGCGGGAGGGATTAACACCGGGGAGCTGTTTTTT. Its translation: CASSIPAGGINTGELFF.

This chain joins TRBV7-2 and TRBJ1-2; D call uncertain. The CDR3 totals 15 residues. CDR1 and CDR2 from the germline V gene are SGHTA and FQGNSA. V gave up 2 bases and J gave up 2 bases, with 12 bases separating them. CDR3 nucleotides: TGTGCCAGCAGCTTATCCCCGGGATCCAACTATGGCTACACCTTC. It specifies CASSLSPGSNYGYTF.

CDR3 nucleotide sequence: TGTGCCAGCAGCCGGACAGGGTATTCCACAGATACGCAGTATTTT. Its protein product is CASSRTGYSTDTQYF. The V and J genes are TRBV5-6 and TRBJ2-3, with 8 nucleotides matching TRBD1. The CDR3 length is 15 residues. Germline assignment: CDR1 SGHDT and CDR2 YYEEEE. V was pared by 4 bases and J by 2 bases, with 6 bases of the junction left unmatched.

This clone was seen ten or more times. This chain uses TRBV5-5 with TRBJ2-7; TRBD1 or TRBD2 may be the D gene (5 bases each). The germline V gene has CDR1 SGHKS and CDR2 YYEKEE (reference sequence). Trimming shortened V by 4 bases and J by 4 bases, and 24 bases separated the two germline ends. The CDR3 loop spans 17 amino acids. Here the CDR3 reads CASSPRDQGFSSYEQYF. DNA for the CDR3: TGTGCCAGCAGCCCAAGGGACCAGGGCTTTTCCTCTTACGAGCAGTACTTC.

V is TRBV30 and J is TRBJ2-1; D is unclear. Between the trimmed V and J ends, which lost 0 bases and 6 bases, there was a span of 6 bases. This CDR3 is 12 amino acids long. In germline, CDR1 is GTSNPN, CDR2 SVGIG (reference sequence). In DNA, the CDR3 is TGTGCCTGGAGTGTACAAGCCAATGAGCAGTTCTTC. Protein product: CAWSVQANEQFF.

As for this clone: Other DNA sequences in the same sample also yield this CDR3. This chain joins TRBV7-2 and TRBJ2-1; D unclear. V lost 1 base and J lost 4, with 5 bases in between. The CDR3 extends over 13 amino acids. CDR1 and CDR2 (germline): SGHTA, FQGNSA. The CDR3: CASSLVGYNEQFF. Written as DNA, the CDR3 is TGTGCCAGCAGCTTAGTTGGGTACAATGAGCAGTTCTTC.